A single T cell receptor beta chain is shown here with its context. A junction boundary mismatches the germline segment, possibly from a read error. They ran version v3.0 of the immunoSEQ assay at survey level. Assay used: immunoSEQ multiplex PCR; TCRdb lists only in-frame clones, some missing. The data show 20,000 to 25,000 clones, just under 85% seen once. Germline V lookup: CDR1 SSHAT, CDR2 FNYEAQ (reference sequence). The CDR3 contains 14 residues. The sample comes from a study of long-term antiretroviral therapy in people with HIV. This TCR derives from a man in his late teens or twenties with HIV. V usage is TRBV7-7 and J usage is TRBJ2-1; maybe TRBD2 (6 bases). The sequenced sample was unsorted PBMCs, obtained 4 years after starting antiretroviral therapy. The chain's CDR3 is CASSLLGGSNKQFF. In DNA, the CDR3 is TGTGCTAGCAGCTTATTGGGGGGTTCGAATAAGCAGTTCTTC.